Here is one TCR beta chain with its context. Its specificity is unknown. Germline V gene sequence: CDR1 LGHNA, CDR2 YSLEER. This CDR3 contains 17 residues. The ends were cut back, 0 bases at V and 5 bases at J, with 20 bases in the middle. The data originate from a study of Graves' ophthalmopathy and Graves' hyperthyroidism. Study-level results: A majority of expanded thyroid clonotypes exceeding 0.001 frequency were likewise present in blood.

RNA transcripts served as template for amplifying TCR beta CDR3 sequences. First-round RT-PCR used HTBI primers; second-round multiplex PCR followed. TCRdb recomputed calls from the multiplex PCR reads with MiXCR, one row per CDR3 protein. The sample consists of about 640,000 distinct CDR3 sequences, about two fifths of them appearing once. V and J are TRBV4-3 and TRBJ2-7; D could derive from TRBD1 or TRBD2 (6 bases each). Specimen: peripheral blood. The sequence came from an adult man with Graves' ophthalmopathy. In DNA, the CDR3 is TGCGCCAGCAGCCAAGATAAGTCTAGCGCAGGGGAGGACGAGCAGTACTTC. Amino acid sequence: CASSQDKSSAGEDEQYF.